The TCR beta chain under discussion was sequenced for a study of a mutant IDH1 vaccine in newly diagnosed glioma (dated by TCRdb to the early 2020s). For the wider study: Of the 25 to 35 patients who were treated, 62.5% were male and about 40% were female, and the mean age was around 41 years. Six visits were used for peripheral blood collection: V03 (baseline), V05, V07, V10, V12 and V13. For exploratory analyses, about two dozen treated patients had longitudinal TCRB deep sequencing done wherever samples were available. Before enrollment, most patients had been given radiochemotherapy with temozolomide as standard therapy, while the rest had received either radiotherapy alone or temozolomide alone.

Points the paper makes about the study in general: It was noted by the authors that analyses of patient blood samples could not be reproduced owing to sample limitations. Immune responses induced by the vaccine were seen in around 93% of patients across multiple MHC alleles. Pseudoprogression appeared unrelated to alterations in the top peripheral T cell clonotypes detected by TCRB sequencing. Availability determined which PBMC samples were chosen for TCRB deep sequencing.

Deletion took 5 bases off V and 2 bases off J, with a span of 7 bases between the germline ends. The CDR3 holds 13 amino acids from the cysteine to the phenylalanine. Only CDR3 DNA is held: 39 bases, read in frame from base 1. As encoded in the germline V gene (reference sequence), CDR1 is LNHNV while CDR2 is YYDKDF. Of note for this clone: Its antigen is still unknown. No much larger clone is present one base from it, and per-base qualities are unavailable.

The method behind the library was the immunoSEQ multiplex PCR assay. The hsTCRB Kit was used according to the manufacturer's protocol to amplify rearranged TCR beta chain sequences. Sequencing of TCRB libraries was carried out on an Illumina MiSeq. Turning to the authors' computational methods: The kit vendor's proprietary platform handled demultiplexing, trimming and gene mapping. The table was pulled from immuneACCESS by TCRdb, which kept in-frame rearrangements only. Such tables lose some clones; where checked, under half of the loss comes from unresolved V genes, and the rest has no known cause. That table is the source of V, J and clone size, and D and trimming were worked out from the DNA. This sample comprises roughly 38,000 clones, roughly 80% of them detected only once. 7.5% to 9.5% of the sample belongs to the ten largest clones. Read against the paper, the sample's time point label means: baseline, week 1 (first vaccination visit). The sample's treatment or condition label, in plain terms: pre-vaccination baseline after standard-of-care therapy. Newly diagnosed WHO grade 3 or 4 IDH1-mutant astrocytomas showing loss of nuclear ATRX were present in the donors. The samples were drawn from NOA16, a multicentre, single-arm, open-label phase I trial in Germany that tested a mutant IDH1 peptide vaccine in humans for the first time. For immunogenicity testing, the blood drawn at visit V03 was used as the baseline sample. Genomic DNA for TCRB sequencing was extracted from EDTA blood using the DNeasy Blood and Tissue Kit.

This receptor chain uses TRBV15 and TRBJ1-3, with no D gene named confidently. The source of this sequence is a man aged 40-55 years with glioma. Some clones in this sample may be carry-over from other donors' samples. The sample consisted of PBMCs, taken from a glioma patient treated with radiotherapy, temozolomide or both. The CDR3 has the sequence CATSRNTGNTIYF. The nucleotides are TGTGCCACCAGCCGGAATACTGGAAACACCATATATTTT. With all but the CDR3 taken from the reference TRBV15 and TRBJ1-3 genes, the full variable domain is: DAMVIQNPRYQVTQFGKPVTLSCSQTLNHNVMYWYQQKSSQAPKLLFHYYDKDFNNEADTPDNFQSRRPNTSFCFLDIRSPGLGDTAMYLCATSRNTGNTIYFGEGSWLTVV.